Each of the 27 T cell receptor beta chains below was sequenced from the same sample in a study of T cell changes during pregnancy in multiple sclerosis. Repertoires were generated with immunoSEQ multiplex PCR, while TCRdb's copy carries only in-frame clones and drops some. The sample has 45,000 to 55,000 clones, 90% to 95% seen once. Sequences were derived from peripheral blood, sampled after pregnancy. Receptor source: a female donor with multiple sclerosis, enrolled in a pregnancy study.

The CDR3 loop is CASSLGPIGLADNEQFF. The CDR3 DNA follows: TGTGCCAGCAGCTTAGGACCCATCGGACTAGCGGACAATGAGCAGTTCTTC. The V gene is TRBV11-3, the J gene TRBJ2-1; 10 nucleotides agree with TRBD2. The germline V gene encodes CDR1 SGHNT and CDR2 YENEEA. With 1 base clipped from V and 5 bases from J, the junction kept 8 bases outside the gene matches. This CDR3 region has 17 residues. Based on the CDR3 plus reference TRBV11-3 and TRBJ2-1, the full variable domain is EAGVVQSPRYKIIEKKQPVAFWCNPISGHNTLYWYLQNLGQGPELLIRYENEEAVDDSQLPKDRFSAERLKGVDSTLKIQPAELGDSAVYLCASSLGPIGLADNEQFFGPGTRLTVL.

This clone was detected only once. The rearrangement links TRBV18 to TRBJ1-1; 9 bases are a match to TRBD1. The ends lost 3 bases at V and 3 bases at J; junction bases unmatched: 8. CDR1 and CDR2 from the germline V gene are KGHSH and LQKENI. The CDR3 length is 16 residues. The CDR3 reads CASSPYRGQLDTEAFF. The CDR3 coding sequence is TGTGCCAGCTCACCCTACAGGGGGCAGTTGGACACTGAAGCTTTCTTT.

J is TRBJ2-1 and V is TRBV7-2; perhaps TRBD2 as D (5 bases). The CDR3 totals 13 residues. The germline V gene has CDR1 SGHTA and CDR2 FQGNSA. The V end was cut by 7 bases, the J end by 10 bases, with 17 bases between. The CDR3 region has the DNA TGTGCCAGCAAGGCAAGCGGCTACCTCGAGCAGTTCTTC. Its translation is CASKASGYLEQFF.

In this sample, this clone turned up once. The rearrangement links TRBV15 to TRBJ1-5; possible D gene TRBD1, 5 bases. CDR1 is LNHNV and CDR2 is YYDKDF in the germline V gene (reference sequence). The CDR3 has 15 amino acids. V dropped 0 bases and J dropped 5 bases, with 11 bases sitting between them. The CDR3 here is CATSRDGRGDQPQHF. The CDR3 DNA is TGTGCCACCAGCAGAGACGGGCGGGGGGATCAGCCCCAGCATTTT.

The genes are TRBV4-3 and TRBJ1-2; the match to TRBD1 covers 9 bases. The germline V gene has CDR1 LGHNA and CDR2 YSLEER. The CDR3 sequence is 15 residues long. V trimming: 1 base; J trimming: 8 bases; junction bases outside the gene matches: 8. DNA for the CDR3: TGCGCCAGCAGCCAAGCGCACAGGGGGCCGGGAGGCTACACCTTC. This translates into CASSQAHRGPGGYTF.

The chain links TRBV5-5 to TRBJ1-1; D perhaps matches TRBD1 (5 bases). V was pared by 4 bases and J by 0 bases, with 13 bases between. CDR1 and CDR2 from the germline V gene are SGHKS and YYEKEE (reference sequence). The CDR3 totals 15 residues. The CDR3 DNA follows: TGTGCCAGCAGCCCCTTCGACAGCTTGAACACTGAAGCTTTCTTT. Its protein product is CASSPFDSLNTEAFF.

J is TRBJ2-3 and V is TRBV2; D is unresolved. CDR3 length: 15 residues. CDR1 SNHLY and CDR2 FYNNEI come from the germline V gene. Trimming removed 4 bases at V and 0 bases at J, with 11 bases between. In nucleotides, the CDR3 is TGTGCCAGCAGTGTTGATGAGACTAGCACAGATACGCAGTATTTT. Residues: CASSVDETSTDTQYF. Drawing the rest from reference TRBV2 and TRBJ2-3, the complete variable domain is EPEVTQTPSHQVTQMGQEVILRCVPISNHLYFYWYRQILGQKVEFLVSFYNNEISEKSEIFDDQFSVERPDGSNFTLKIRSTKLEDSAMYFCASSVDETSTDTQYFGPGTRLTVL.

This rearrangement joins TRBV7-6 to TRBJ2-1; no reliable D call. V lost 4 bases, J lost 4 bases, and 8 bases lay in between. The CDR3 totals 13 residues. Germline values: CDR1 SGHVS, CDR2 FNYEAQ. This chain's CDR3 is CASSSQVYNEQFF. CDR3 DNA: TGTGCCAGCAGCTCCCAGGTTTACAATGAGCAGTTCTTC.

V usage is TRBV4-2 and J usage is TRBJ2-3, with 9 bases matching TRBD2. The CDR3 has 17 residues. V shed 2 bases and J 5 bases; nucleotides not matched to a gene: 11. CDR1 and CDR2 (germline): LGHNA, YNFKEQ. The CDR3: CASSQRVGSGGEDTQYF. The CDR3 DNA follows: TGTGCCAGCAGCCAACGAGTTGGTAGCGGGGGTGAAGATACGCAGTATTTT.

The chain recombines TRBV9 with TRBJ2-7, with 7 bases that match TRBD2. V lost 2 bases, J lost 0 bases, and 2 bases stayed unmatched. CDR3 size: 14 residues. Germline V gives CDR1 SGDLS, CDR2 YYNGEE. The CDR3: CASSVGLLSYEQYF. The CDR3 region has the DNA TGTGCCAGCAGCGTGGGACTACTCTCCTACGAGCAGTACTTC.

The chain links TRBV5-5 to TRBJ2-7, with D uncertain. Trimming pared 4 bases from V and 3 bases from J, leaving 5 bases between. CDR3 length: 11 amino acids. Germline CDR1 and CDR2: SGHKS and YYEKEE (reference sequence). The CDR3 reads CASSLNYEQYF. The CDR3 nucleotides are TGTGCCAGCAGCCTTAACTACGAGCAGTACTTC.

The chain couples TRBV6-1 to TRBJ1-3; possibly TRBD1 for D (5 bases). Germline V lookup: CDR1 MNHNS, CDR2 SASEGT. The CDR3 is 15 amino acids. Trimming left V 2 bases short and J 0 bases short, with 8 bases between. The CDR3 region has the DNA TGTGCCAGCAGTGAACAACAGGACTCTGGAAACACCATATATTTT. Protein: CASSEQQDSGNTIYF.

A single count supports this clone. The V call is TRBV2, the J call TRBJ1-2; D is ambiguous. V was cut by 1 base and J by 0 bases, with 6 bases left in between. The CDR3 sequence is 14 residues long. Germline V CDR1 and CDR2: SNHLY, FYNNEI. The CDR3 region is CASSEGAANYGYTF. CDR3 nucleotide sequence: TGTGCCAGCAGTGAAGGTGCAGCTAACTATGGCTACACCTTC.

The chain employs TRBV10-3 and TRBJ2-7; D might be TRBD1 (7 bases). The CDR3 is 14 residues long. V lost 10 bases and J lost 5, with 21 bases in between. Germline assignment: CDR1 ENHRY and CDR2 SYGVKD. In DNA form, the CDR3 reads TGTGCCACAGGGGGGACAGACCGGTCCAACGAGCAGTACTTC. It specifies CATGGTDRSNEQYF.

V and J are TRBV7-3 and TRBJ2-1; 9 positions match TRBD2. The CDR3 contains 16 residues. Germline V gives CDR1 SGHTA, CDR2 FQGTGA. V was pared by 4 bases and J by 9 bases, with 13 bases of the junction left unmatched. The CDR3 DNA sequence: TGTGCCAGCAGCTCCCACCTACCCGGACTAGCGATTGAGCAGTTCTTC. Encoded protein: CASSSHLPGLAIEQFF.

The chain employs TRBV6-1 and TRBJ2-7; D not certain. The germline V and J ends were trimmed by 6 bases and 0 bases, with 6 bases remaining between them. The CDR3 loop spans 12 amino acids. Germline loops: CDR1 MNHNS, CDR2 SASEGT. The CDR3 DNA reads as TGTGCCAGCAGCCGGGTCTCCTACGAGCAGTACTTC. Its translation: CASSRVSYEQYF.

In DNA, the CDR3 is TGTGCCAGCAGTTACTTAACGACATTTTCCTACAATGAGCAGTTCTTC. Protein sequence: CASSYLTTFSYNEQFF. V and J are TRBV6-5 and TRBJ2-1, with D hard to call. The V gene's germline CDR1 is MNHEY and CDR2 SVGAGI. V lost 1 base, J lost 1 base, and 11 bases lay in between. CDR3 size: 16 residues.

The J gene is TRBJ2-1, the V gene TRBV5-1; the D is unclear. This CDR3 region has 15 residues. Trimming shortened V by 2 bases and J by 0 bases, and 9 bases separated the two germline ends. Germline CDR1 is SGHRS and CDR2 is YFSETQ. The CDR3 sequence: CASSLSASSYNEQFF. For the CDR3, the DNA is TGCGCCAGCAGCTTAAGCGCCAGCTCCTACAATGAGCAGTTCTTC.

This chain joins TRBV4-3 and TRBJ2-5, with TRBD2 matching over 7 bases. This CDR3 spans 15 amino acids. Germline lookup yields CDR1 LGHNA and CDR2 YSLEER. V shed 4 bases and J 0 bases; nucleotides not matched to a gene: 5. The CDR3 sequence is CASSRRLAHQETQYF. For the CDR3, the DNA is TGCGCCAGCAGCCGTCGACTAGCCCACCAAGAGACCCAGTACTTC.

This chain joins TRBV6-5 and TRBJ2-2; D is undetermined. Trimming removed 2 bases at V and 2 bases at J, with 9 bases between. The germline V gene has CDR1 MNHEY and CDR2 SVGAGI. The CDR3 spans 15 residues. CDR3 coding DNA: TGTGCCAGCAGTTACGCACAGCTTAACACCGGGGAGCTGTTTTTT. It encodes CASSYAQLNTGELFF.

The V and J genes are TRBV5-1 and TRBJ2-1; 8 positions agree with TRBD2. Trimming took 1 base from V and 10 from J; bases not matched to a gene: 19. The CDR3 totals 18 residues. Germline V gene data show CDR1 as SGHRS and CDR2 as YFSETQ. The CDR3 here is CASSLSGGNTDPRSEQFF. The CDR3 DNA sequence: TGCGCCAGCAGCTTGTCGGGGGGGAATACCGACCCTCGGTCCGAGCAGTTCTTC. The variable domain in full, with the rest retrieved from reference TRBV5-1 and TRBJ2-1, is KAGVTQTPRYLIKTRGQQVTLSCSPISGHRSVSWYQQTPGQGLQFLFEYFSETQRNKGNFPGRFSGRQFSNSRSEMNVSTLELGDSALYLCASSLSGGNTDPRSEQFFGPGTRLTVL.

The rearrangement joins TRBV18 to TRBJ1-5; maybe TRBD1 (6 bases). Germline-derived CDR1 and CDR2 are KGHSH and LQKENI. The CDR3 is 12 residues long. V dropped 6 bases and J dropped 6 bases, with 9 bases sitting between them. The CDR3 protein is CASSPGAQPQHF. Here the CDR3 DNA reads TGTGCCAGCTCCCCAGGGGCTCAGCCCCAGCATTTT.

The chain couples TRBV7-9 to TRBJ1-1; tentative D call: TRBD1 (5 bases). The CDR3 covers 17 residues. The ends were cut back, 2 bases at V and 5 bases at J, with 21 bases in the middle. CDR1 is SEHNR, CDR2 FQNEAQ, per germline (reference sequence). CDR3 region: CASSLSGQGFERTEAFF. CDR3 nucleotides: TGTGCCAGCAGCTTATCCGGGCAGGGTTTTGAAAGGACTGAAGCTTTCTTT.

This clone was seen only once. J is TRBJ2-6 and V is TRBV5-7, with TRBD1 identical over 8 bases. TRBV5-7 belongs to the ORF category, with a function that is uncertain. V dropped 4 bases and J dropped 4; count of bases not matched to a gene: 10. The CDR3 is 17 residues long. The CDR3 coding sequence is TGTGCCAGCAGCGCGGGGACAGGTTCTTCAGGGGCCAACGTCCTGACTTTC. This codes for CASSAGTGSSGANVLTF.

The rearrangement uses TRBV7-8 and TRBJ2-1; the D is unclear. V lost 3 bases and J lost 10, with 7 bases in between. The CDR3 loop spans 11 amino acids. Germline CDR1 SGHVS, CDR2 FQNEAQ. The chain's CDR3 is CASSFRVEQFF. CDR3 DNA: TGTGCCAGCAGCTTCCGCGTAGAGCAGTTCTTC.

This chain joins TRBV6-5 and TRBJ2-3; unclear D gene. V lost 8 bases and J lost 6, with 9 bases in between. Germline CDR1 reads MNHEY; CDR2 reads SVGAGI. This CDR3 spans 11 amino acids. In DNA, the CDR3 is TGTGCCAGCCGAGAACGGGATACGCAGTATTTT. This codes for CASRERDTQYF.

CDR3 nucleotides: TGTGCCAGCAGCGCGGACCCGGGTAGCGGGCGCCCTGGGGCCAACGTCCTGACTTTC. Translated: CASSADPGSGRPGANVLTF. J is TRBJ2-6 and V is TRBV9; 7 bases are shared with TRBD2. Germline V gene data show CDR1 as SGDLS and CDR2 as YYNGEE. The CDR3 is made up of 19 amino acids. V dropped 3 bases and J dropped 2; count of bases not matched to a gene: 14.